These 9 T cell receptor beta chains were all obtained from the same sample, sequenced in a study of shared clonotypes between healthy human individuals. Clones were read by immunoSEQ multiplex PCR, and TCRdb kept only the in-frame ones, dropping some. The sample holds about 870,000 clones; nearly 95% are singletons and the top ten take around 24%. The naive CD8 fraction comprised CD45RO-negative cells positively selected for CCR7 and excluded terminally differentiated effector memory CD45RA+ cells. The sequencing input was naive CD8+ T cells sorted from blood. The receptors stem from a man aged 25-45 years in good health.

V gene TRBV2 combines with J gene TRBJ1-1; the match to TRBD1 covers 8 bases. Germline CDR1 and CDR2: SNHLY and FYNNEI. Trimming removed 7 bases from V and 6 bases from J; junction bases left unmatched: 7. The CDR3 spans 13 residues. CDR3 in amino acids: CASIGQGFPEAFF. CDR3 DNA: TGTGCCAGCATCGGACAGGGATTTCCTGAAGCTTTCTTT.

V usage is TRBV28 and J usage is TRBJ2-7; TRBD1 agrees at 9 bases. Germline values: CDR1 MDHEN, CDR2 SYDVKM. Germline trimming cut 8 bases from V and 2 bases from J; bases unmatched to any gene: 4. This CDR3 region has 13 residues. The CDR3 here is CASRRQGAYEQYF. CDR3 DNA sequence: TGTGCCAGCCGTAGACAGGGGGCCTACGAGCAGTACTTC.

The chain combines TRBV29-1 with TRBJ2-7; 12 bases match TRBD2. The germline V gene has CDR1 SQVTM and CDR2 ANQGSEA. J lost 4 bases, V lost 1 base, and 2 bases had no gene match. This CDR3 contains 14 residues. The CDR3 region has the DNA TGCAGCGTTGAAGCCGGGACTAGCGGGTACGAGCAGTACTTC. This gives the protein CSVEAGTSGYEQYF.

The rearrangement links TRBV28 to TRBJ2-7, with D uncertain. V lost 5 bases and J 4 bases, leaving 12 bases between the germline ends. CDR1 and CDR2 (germline): MDHEN, SYDVKM. The CDR3 loop spans 13 amino acids. Written as DNA, the CDR3 is TGTGCCAGCAGTCCCTTGATGTCTTACGAGCAGTACTTC. The encoded protein is CASSPLMSYEQYF. Complete variable domain (other parts from reference TRBV28 and TRBJ2-7): DVKVTQSSRYLVKRTGEKVFLECVQDMDHENMFWYRQDPGLGLRLIYFSYDVKMKEKGDIPEGYSVSREKKERFSLILESASTNQTSMYLCASSPLMSYEQYFGPGTRLTVT.

This clone is a singleton in its sample. The chain carries TRBV11-2 and TRBJ2-1; TRBD2 matches 8 bases. The CDR3 is made up of 16 amino acids. Looked up from germline, CDR1 is SGHAT and CDR2 is FQNNGV. The ends lost 1 base at V and 0 bases at J; junction bases unmatched: 2. CDR3 sequence: CASSLGSGSSYNEQFF. The CDR3 coding sequence is TGTGCCAGCAGCTTAGGAAGCGGGAGCTCCTACAATGAGCAGTTCTTC.

Only one count was recorded for this clone. CDR3 in amino acids: CASRGDNSDEQFF. CDR3 nucleotide sequence: TGTGCCAGCAGAGGGGACAATTCGGATGAGCAGTTCTTC. The chain carries TRBV11-3 and TRBJ2-1; TRBD1 is a possible D gene (6 bases). The germline V and J ends were trimmed by 6 bases and 8 bases, with 14 bases remaining between them. The CDR3 consists of 13 residues. Germline CDR1 and CDR2: SGHNT and YENEEA. The complete variable domain, with remaining parts taken from reference TRBV11-3 and TRBJ2-1, reads EAGVVQSPRYKIIEKKQPVAFWCNPISGHNTLYWYLQNLGQGPELLIRYENEEAVDDSQLPKDRFSAERLKGVDSTLKIQPAELGDSAVYLCASRGDNSDEQFFGPGTRLTVL.

The chain combines TRBV5-4 with TRBJ2-7, with TRBD2 matching 13 bases. The CDR3 loop spans 16 amino acids. Germline CDR1 reads SGHNT; CDR2 reads YYREEE (reference sequence). V lost 0 bases to trimming and J lost 6 bases; unmatched junction nucleotides: 6. In nucleotides, the CDR3 is TGTGCCAGCAGCTTGGCACTAGCGGGAGGGCCGGGCGAGCAGTACTTC. Its protein is CASSLALAGGPGEQYF.

This clone has only one observation. V and J are TRBV2 and TRBJ2-7, with 8 nucleotides matching TRBD2. The CDR3 spans 15 residues. Germline CDR1 is SNHLY and CDR2 is FYNNEI. The ends lost 6 bases at V and 3 bases at J; junction bases unmatched: 10. The CDR3 loop reads CASSPPLAGVYEQYF. CDR3 coding DNA: TGTGCCAGCAGCCCCCCCCTAGCGGGTGTCTACGAGCAGTACTTC.

CDR3 coding DNA: TGTGCCAGCAGCGGACCGACCGTGAGCTTGGCCAAAAACATTCAGTACTTC. Its translation is CASSGPTVSLAKNIQYF. J is TRBJ2-4 and V is TRBV7-8; unclear D gene. This CDR3 has 17 residues. Germline lookup yields CDR1 SGHVS and CDR2 FQNEAQ. V lost 5 bases, J lost 1 base, and 18 bases lay in between.